The 27 T cell receptor beta chains below were found in one sample sequenced in a study of T cell repertoires in cytomegalovirus infection. A single record per CDR3 protein comes from TCRdb applying MiXCR to the reads. The data show some 900,000 distinct CDR3 sequences, with approximately 32% seen just once and roughly 12% held by the top ten. Their cognate antigens are unknown. Sequencing used cultured CD8+ T cells from PBMCs, obtained from culture after CMV antigen stimulation. The receptors derive from a human donor in good health (CMV status not recorded). Some clones in this sample may be carry-over from other donors' samples.

The CDR3 loop is CASSYLTGTHNGYTF. The CDR3 region has the DNA TGTGCCAGCAGTTACTTAACCGGGACACACAATGGCTACACCTTC. The rearrangement joins TRBV6-5 to TRBJ1-2, with a possible D match to TRBD1 (6 bases). The germline V and J ends were trimmed by 1 base and 6 bases, with 15 bases remaining between them. CDR1 MNHEY and CDR2 SVGAGI come from the germline V gene. The CDR3 is 15 residues long.

This clonotype was found a few times. The chain uses TRBV6-5 and TRBJ1-5, with 8 bases that match TRBD1. The CDR3 runs 14 residues. The junction had 2 bases not matched to a gene; V was cut back by 2 bases and J by 5 bases. Germline-derived CDR1 and CDR2 are MNHEY and SVGAGI. CDR3 bases: TGTGCCAGCAGTTACCAGGGGGCCGATCAGCCCCAGCATTTT. The encoded protein is CASSYQGADQPQHF.

The chain carries TRBV6-6 and TRBJ2-1, with D unclear. The V gene's germline CDR1 is MNHNY and CDR2 SVGAGI (reference sequence). Trimming cost V 0 bases and J 2 bases, with 11 bases left between them. The CDR3 loop spans 16 amino acids. The DNA of the CDR3 is TGTGCCAGCAGTTACTCGGCCCAGGCCACCTACAATGAGCAGTTCTTC. Translating gives CASSYSAQATYNEQFF.

The chain couples TRBV20-1 to TRBJ2-7; D is uncertain. Germline-derived CDR1 and CDR2 are DFQATT and SNEGSKA (reference sequence). The V gene lost 1 base and the J gene lost 0 bases, with 10 bases spanning the gap. CDR3 length: 14 residues. The chain's CDR3 is CSARGPLYSYEQYV. DNA for the CDR3: TGCAGTGCTAGAGGGCCCCTCTACTCCTACGAGCAGTACGTC.

This clonotype was counted only a few times. The rearrangement links TRBV7-8 to TRBJ2-7; 7 nucleotides agree with TRBD2. This CDR3 is built from 16 residues. The germline CDR1 and CDR2 sequences are SGHVS and FQNEAQ. Trimming removed 5 bases from V and 0 bases from J; junction bases left unmatched: 10. CDR3 DNA sequence: TGTGCCAGCAGCCGCAGTGGGCGGGGGAGCTCCTACGAGCAGTACTTC. Translation gives CASSRSGRGSSYEQYF.

This chain links TRBV7-8 with TRBJ2-1, with 7 bases matching TRBD1. Germline loops: CDR1 SGHVS, CDR2 FQNEAQ. With V trimmed by 5 bases and J by 10 bases, 8 bases remained unmatched. CDR3 length: 13 residues. The CDR3 loop reads CASSKRQGWEQFF. CDR3 in DNA: TGTGCCAGCAGCAAGAGACAGGGATGGGAGCAGTTCTTC.

J is TRBJ2-5 and V is TRBV5-4; 7 bases are a match to TRBD1. The CDR3 spans 14 residues. CDR1 and CDR2 from the germline V gene are SGHNT and YYREEE (reference sequence). V dropped 0 bases and J dropped 7; count of bases not matched to a gene: 6. CDR3 region: CASSLALEGATQYF. The CDR3 nucleotides read TGTGCCAGCAGCTTGGCGCTTGAGGGGGCGACCCAGTACTTC.

This clonotype has a handful of counts. In nucleotides, the CDR3 is TGTGCCAGCAGTTCTCCAGGGGGCATATCTGGGGCGCCCTACGAGCAGTACGTC. Protein: CASSSPGGISGAPYEQYV. The V call is TRBV6-6, the J call TRBJ2-7; 8 bases map to TRBD1. This CDR3 spans 18 amino acids. J was trimmed by 2 bases and V by 4 bases; bases with no gene match: 16. Germline-derived CDR1 and CDR2 are MNHNY and SVGAGI (reference sequence).

V usage is TRBV29-1 and J usage is TRBJ2-6, with 8 bases that match TRBD1. CDR3 length: 14 amino acids. Germline lookup yields CDR1 SQVTM and CDR2 ANQGSEA. The V and J ends lost 6 bases and 2 bases, in that order; junction bases with no gene match: 3. CDR3 sequence reads: CSVPDRAGANVLTF. The CDR3 nucleotides are TGCAGCGTCCCGGACAGGGCTGGGGCCAACGTCCTGACTTTC.

The chain links TRBV10-2 to TRBJ1-2; D call uncertain. With 4 bases removed from V and 8 bases from J, the gap between germline ends came to 11 bases. Germline CDR1 and CDR2: WSHSY and SAAADI. This CDR3 region has 12 residues. This CDR3 reads CASSAEGLGYTF. The CDR3 nucleotides are TGCGCCAGCAGTGCCGAAGGGTTGGGCTACACCTTC.

This rearrangement joins TRBV9 to TRBJ1-5; TRBD1 matches 7 bases. This CDR3 region has 14 residues. V shed 4 bases and J 3 bases; nucleotides not matched to a gene: 4. The germline V gene encodes CDR1 SGDLS and CDR2 YYNGEE. The CDR3 region has the DNA TGTGCCAGCAGCAACGGACAGGACAATCAGCCCCAGCATTTT. Protein product: CASSNGQDNQPQHF.

This clonotype was counted between two and nine times. The chain links TRBV28 to TRBJ2-1; tentatively, D is TRBD2 (6 bases). Between the trimmed V and J ends, which lost 4 bases and 3 bases, there was a span of 10 bases. Germline V gene lookup returns CDR1 MDHEN and CDR2 SYDVKM. This CDR3 region has 14 residues. CDR3 coding DNA: TGTGCCAGCAGTTACGGAGGGAACTACAATGAGCAGTTCTTC. Translation gives CASSYGGNYNEQFF.

The chain is built from TRBV4-1 and TRBJ1-6; D ambiguous. Trimming pared 1 base from V and 2 bases from J, leaving 9 bases between. The CDR3 has 16 residues. Germline lookup yields CDR1 MGHRA and CDR2 YSYEKL. Here the CDR3 DNA reads TGCGCCAGCAGCCAAGCGCCGCAGACCTATAATTCACCCCTCCACTTT. It translates to CASSQAPQTYNSPLHF.

The chain carries TRBV27 and TRBJ1-1, with D uncertain. The germline V gene has CDR1 MNHEY and CDR2 SMNVEV (reference sequence). The CDR3 sequence is 13 residues long. As DNA, the CDR3 is TGTGCGAGCGGTAAGTGGGAAAACACTGAAGCTTTCTTT. Translation gives CASGKWENTEAFF.

The chain uses TRBV7-9 and TRBJ2-5; D assignment may be TRBD1 or TRBD2 (5 bases each). The CDR3 extends over 16 amino acids. V was pared by 5 bases and J by 2 bases, with 18 bases between. Germline V gene lookup returns CDR1 SEHNR and CDR2 FQNEAQ (reference sequence). The CDR3 DNA reads as TGTGCCAGCAGCGCCCGAATCTACGGGGCGCAAGAGACCCAGTACTTC. Translated: CASSARIYGAQETQYF.

This chain connects TRBV6-5 to TRBJ2-1; 9 positions agree with TRBD2. The V and J ends lost 0 bases and 5 bases, in that order; junction bases with no gene match: 5. Germline values: CDR1 MNHEY, CDR2 SVGAGI. This CDR3 comprises 16 residues. CDR3 nucleotide sequence: TGTGCCAGCAGTTACTCGGTAGCGGGGGTTGACAATGAGCAGTTCTTC. It encodes CASSYSVAGVDNEQFF.

The genes are TRBV29-1 and TRBJ2-1; D perhaps matches TRBD2 (6 bases). The V end was cut by 0 bases, the J end by 8 bases, with 17 bases between. CDR1 SQVTM and CDR2 ANQGSEA come from the germline V gene. The CDR3 covers 15 residues. CDR3 nucleotide sequence: TGCAGCGTTGAAGATCCGAGGTGGACGGGGGATGAGCAGTTCTTC. Translating gives CSVEDPRWTGDEQFF.

This chain uses TRBV4-3 with TRBJ2-1, with 8 bases that match TRBD1. J gave up 6 bases and V 2 bases, and 12 bases lay outside the gene matches. Germline CDR1 reads LGHNA; CDR2 reads YSLEER. This CDR3 region has 17 residues. In DNA, the CDR3 is TGCGCCAGCAGCCAATCAATAAGGGACAGGAGGTTCAATGAGCAGTTCTTC. Its protein product is CASSQSIRDRRFNEQFF.

The chain recombines TRBV27 with TRBJ1-2; TRBD1 agrees at 7 bases. Unmatched junction bases numbered 9, after V lost 5 bases and J lost 6 bases. Germline CDR1 MNHEY, CDR2 SMNVEV (reference sequence). This CDR3 is built from 14 residues. In DNA, the CDR3 is TGTGCCAGCAGTCCAACGAACAGGGGACATGGCTACACCTTC. Encoded protein: CASSPTNRGHGYTF.

V is TRBV5-6 and J is TRBJ2-7; D is tentatively TRBD1 or TRBD2 (5 bases each). The germline gives CDR1 SGHDT, CDR2 YYEEEE. This CDR3 region has 13 residues. CDR3: CVSSLTGGREQYV. The CDR3 DNA reads TGTGTCAGCAGCTTGACTGGGGGAAGGGAGCAGTACGTC.

This sequence joins TRBV27 and TRBJ2-1; the D is unclear. The CDR3 totals 14 residues. The germline gives CDR1 MNHEY, CDR2 SMNVEV (reference sequence). Trimming stripped 3 bases from V and 5 bases from J, with 11 bases between. CDR3 nucleotide sequence: TGTGCCAGCAGTTTCGGGCCTTGGAACAATGAGCAGTTCTTC. Its protein is CASSFGPWNNEQFF.

This clonotype was recorded a few times. This chain joins TRBV4-1 and TRBJ2-7; D remains unclear. The CDR3 has 15 residues. Deletions cut 0 bases from V and 5 bases from J, with 14 bases between. Germline V gene sequence: CDR1 MGHRA, CDR2 YSYEKL. The CDR3 sequence: CASSQEGGGIHEQYF. The CDR3 nucleotides are TGCGCCAGCAGCCAAGAGGGCGGCGGAATCCACGAGCAGTACTTC.

This clonotype was seen at least ten times. The rearrangement links TRBV7-2 to TRBJ2-3; 9 bases are a match to TRBD2. Germline V gene sequence: CDR1 SGHTA, CDR2 FQGNSA. CDR3 length: 16 amino acids. The junction had 8 bases not matched to a gene; V was cut back by 4 bases and J by 3 bases. The CDR3 spells CASSSFAGGITDTQYF. CDR3 nucleotides: TGTGCCAGCAGCTCCTTTGCGGGGGGGATAACAGATACGCAGTATTTT.

This clonotype was recorded a few times. The chain carries TRBV7-2 and TRBJ1-3, with unresolved D. This CDR3 is 15 amino acids long. The V and J ends lost 1 base and 7 bases respectively, with 14 bases between them. From germline, CDR1 is SGHTA and CDR2 FQGNSA. CDR3 region: CASSLVVGEGNTIYF. CDR3 nucleotide sequence: TGTGCCAGCAGCTTAGTCGTTGGGGAAGGGAACACCATATATTTT.

This clonotype turned up a few times. J is TRBJ1-1 and V is TRBV18; D not certain. V was cut by 0 bases and J by 0 bases, with 11 bases left in between. Per germline, CDR1 KGHSH and CDR2 LQKENI. The CDR3 has 16 amino acids. CDR3: CASSPPRGDLNTEAFF. For the CDR3, the DNA is TGTGCCAGCTCACCACCACGGGGTGATCTGAACACTGAAGCTTTCTTT.

The V gene is TRBV12-3 or TRBV12-4, the J gene TRBJ2-2; 7 bases align to TRBD2. V gave up 7 bases and J gave up 3 bases; unmatched junction bases: 8. This CDR3 has 15 residues. For the CDR3, the DNA is TGTGCCAGCACCTACGGGGGGTTGTACACCGGGGAGCTGTTTTTT. It specifies CASTYGGLYTGELFF.

Details on this clonotype: The junction differs from germline at one of its ends, possibly a read error. The V gene is TRBV7-6, the J gene TRBJ2-2; TRBD2 matches 10 bases. The CDR3 length is 16 residues. Germline CDR1 and CDR2: SGHVS and FNYEAQ. The CDR3 coding sequence is TGTGCCAGCAGCTCCCCTAGCGGGGGTTACACTGGGGAGCTGTTTTTT. This gives the protein CASSSPSGGYTGELFF.